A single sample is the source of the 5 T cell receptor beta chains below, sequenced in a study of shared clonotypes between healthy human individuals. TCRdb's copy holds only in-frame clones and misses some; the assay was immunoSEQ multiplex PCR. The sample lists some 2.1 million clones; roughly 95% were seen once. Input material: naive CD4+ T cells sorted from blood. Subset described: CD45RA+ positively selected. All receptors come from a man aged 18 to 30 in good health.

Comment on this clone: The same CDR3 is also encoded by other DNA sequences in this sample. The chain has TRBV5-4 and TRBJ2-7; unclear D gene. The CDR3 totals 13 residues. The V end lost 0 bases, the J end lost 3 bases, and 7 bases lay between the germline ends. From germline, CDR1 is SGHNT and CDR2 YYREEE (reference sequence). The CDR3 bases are TGTGCCAGCAGCTTGGGAAGGGACTACGAGCAGTACTTC. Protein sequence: CASSLGRDYEQYF.

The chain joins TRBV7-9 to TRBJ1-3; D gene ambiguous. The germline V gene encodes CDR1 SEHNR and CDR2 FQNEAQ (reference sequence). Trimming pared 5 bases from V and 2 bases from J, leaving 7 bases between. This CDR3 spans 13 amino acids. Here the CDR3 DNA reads TGTGCCAGCAGCCCCGGGGCTGGAAACACCATATATTTT. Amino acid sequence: CASSPGAGNTIYF. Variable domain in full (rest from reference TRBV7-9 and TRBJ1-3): DTGVSQNPRHKITKRGQNVTFRCDPISEHNRLYWYRQTLGQGPEFLTYFQNEAQLEKSRLLSDRFSAERPKGSFSTLEIQRTEQGDSAMYLCASSPGAGNTIYFGEGSWLTVV.

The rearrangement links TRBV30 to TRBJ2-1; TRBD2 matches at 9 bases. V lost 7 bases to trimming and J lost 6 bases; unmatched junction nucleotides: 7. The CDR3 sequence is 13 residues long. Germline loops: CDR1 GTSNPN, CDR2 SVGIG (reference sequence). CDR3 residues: CAYLLAGSNEQFF. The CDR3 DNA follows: TGTGCCTATTTACTAGCGGGTAGCAATGAGCAGTTCTTC.

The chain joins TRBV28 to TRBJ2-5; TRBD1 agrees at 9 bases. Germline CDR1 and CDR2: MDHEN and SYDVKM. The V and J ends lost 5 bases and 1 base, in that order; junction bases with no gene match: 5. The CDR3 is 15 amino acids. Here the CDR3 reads CASSTLTGGQETQYF. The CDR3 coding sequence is TGTGCCAGCAGTACCCTGACAGGGGGCCAAGAGACCCAGTACTTC.

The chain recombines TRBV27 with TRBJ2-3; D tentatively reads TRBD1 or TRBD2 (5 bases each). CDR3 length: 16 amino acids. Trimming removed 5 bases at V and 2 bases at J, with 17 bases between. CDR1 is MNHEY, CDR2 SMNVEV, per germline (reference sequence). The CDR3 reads CASSTGTDHPTDTQYF. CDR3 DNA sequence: TGTGCCAGCAGTACGGGGACCGACCATCCCACAGATACGCAGTATTTT.